This TCR beta chain emerged from a study of blood T cell repertoires in COVID-19. At the level of the study: Sites across the United States, Italy and Spain contributed samples from acute and convalescent COVID-19.

The germline gives CDR1 KGHDR, CDR2 SFDVKD. This CDR3 spans 16 amino acids. V trimming: 5 bases; J trimming: 5 bases; junction bases outside the gene matches: 3. Original processing methods: Reference gene primer amplification in the assay estimated nucleated cell counts. Clones were sequenced by immunoSEQ multiplex PCR, and TCRdb holds only the in-frame ones, with some missing. That table gives V, J and clone size, and the DNA gave D and trimming. The data hold some 190,000 clones, with around 83% observed a single time. What was sequenced was peripheral blood. This clonotype was sampled from a woman older than 75 with acute or convalescent COVID-19. V usage is TRBV24-1 and J usage is TRBJ2-1; 15 bases agree with TRBD2. The CDR3 sequence is CATSGTSGRANNEQFF. The CDR3 bases are TGTGCCACCAGTGGGACTAGCGGGAGGGCGAACAATGAGCAGTTCTTC.